Sequencing of this T cell receptor beta chain was carried out in a study of blood T cell repertoires in COVID-19. CDR1 is SGHTA, CDR2 FQGTGA, per germline. This CDR3 is built from 13 residues. V was shortened by 5 bases and J by 7 bases, with 14 bases between the two germline ends. Repertoires were generated with immunoSEQ multiplex PCR, while TCRdb's copy carries only in-frame clones and drops some. The data contain about 52,000 clones, just over 85% of them singletons. The sequencing sample was made of peripheral blood. The sequence derives from a man aged 65 to 85 with acute or convalescent COVID-19. V is TRBV7-3 and J is TRBJ1-2, with D perhaps matching TRBD1 (5 bases). CDR3 sequence reads: CASSRDSSGGYTF. The CDR3 DNA reads as TGTGCCAGCAGCCGTGACAGCTCCGGTGGCTACACCTTC. Supplemented by reference TRBV7-3 and TRBJ1-2, the full variable domain reads GAGVSQTPSNKVTEKGKYVELRCDPISGHTALYWYRQSLGQGPEFLIYFQGTGAADDSGLPNDRFFAVRPEGSVSTLKIQRTERGDSAVYLCASSRDSSGGYTFGSGTRLTVV.